Below are 10 T cell receptor beta chains sequenced from a single sample in a study of T cell responses to AZD1222 COVID-19 vaccine (dated by TCRdb to 2020 to 2022). The time point label, as the study defines it: baseline before first vaccination. The library was obtained by the immunoSEQ multiplex PCR assay. TCRdb provides this immuneACCESS table in a form limited to in-frame rearrangements. Some clones are lacking; in checked studies, under half of them reflect an unresolved V gene, and why the rest are absent is not known. The sample records about 100,000 clones, around nine tenths of which are singletons. Around 1.7% of the sample comes from the top ten. This specimen was peripheral blood, taken on day 0 of AZD1222 vaccination. The receptors shown here come from an adult in good health.

The V gene is TRBV27, the J gene TRBJ2-7, with D hard to call. Germline CDR1 MNHEY, CDR2 SMNVEV (reference sequence). This CDR3 comprises 13 residues. V lost 3 bases, J lost 6 bases, and 12 bases lay in between. The CDR3 DNA sequence: TGTGCCAGCAGTTTCGTTTTTAATGGCGAGCAGTACTTC. Its protein is CASSFVFNGEQYF.

The V call is TRBV2, the J call TRBJ1-5; D remains unclear. The CDR3 length is 14 residues. Trimming removed 2 bases at V and 9 bases at J, with 14 bases between. Germline CDR1 is SNHLY and CDR2 is FYNNEI. Here the CDR3 DNA reads TGTGCCAGCAGTGAATCGCTAGGGCGGGGGCCCCAGCATTTT. Protein: CASSESLGRGPQHF.

V gene TRBV7-3 combines with J gene TRBJ2-1, with D perhaps being TRBD1 or TRBD2 (5 bases each). This CDR3 spans 13 amino acids. V was cut by 4 bases and J by 10 bases, with 14 bases left in between. Germline V gives CDR1 SGHTA, CDR2 FQGTGA. This CDR3 reads CASSSLSEGEQFF. CDR3 nucleotide sequence: TGTGCCAGCAGCTCGCTTTCTGAGGGGGAGCAGTTCTTC.

The J gene is TRBJ2-2, the V gene TRBV7-2; D is perhaps TRBD1 (5 bases). CDR1 is SGHTA, CDR2 FQGNSA, per germline. The CDR3 totals 15 residues. Trimming removed 3 bases at V and 1 base at J, with 9 bases between. This CDR3 is CASSLGRLNTGELFF. DNA of the CDR3: TGTGCCAGCAGCTTGGGGCGGTTGAACACCGGGGAGCTGTTTTTT.

The chain employs TRBV5-1 and TRBJ2-7; 7 nucleotides agree with TRBD1. The germline V gene has CDR1 SGHRS and CDR2 YFSETQ. The CDR3 totals 14 residues. V shed 4 bases, J shed 4 bases, and the junction held 8 bases outside the gene matches. In DNA form, the CDR3 reads TGCGCCAGCAGCGCGACAGGGACCAGTTACGAGCAGTACTTC. Amino acids: CASSATGTSYEQYF.

The rearrangement uses TRBV24-1 and TRBJ2-7; TRBD2 aligns across 10 bases. The CDR3 sequence is 18 residues long. The V gene's germline CDR1 is KGHDR and CDR2 SFDVKD. With 7 bases clipped from V and 3 bases from J, the junction kept 17 bases outside the gene matches. CDR3 coding DNA: TGTGCCACCAGGGACGGGGGCTCAGTAGGACTAGCGGTCTACGAGCAGTACTTC. Translating it yields CATRDGGSVGLAVYEQYF.

The chain has TRBV6-5 and TRBJ1-2; D perhaps matches TRBD1 (5 bases). V was clipped by 3 bases and J by 5 bases, with 13 bases between them. Germline loops: CDR1 MNHEY, CDR2 SVGAGI. The CDR3 totals 14 residues. CDR3 sequence (DNA): TGTGCCAGCAGTTATTTACAGGATTCGTATGGCTACACCTTC. Protein: CASSYLQDSYGYTF.

This sequence joins TRBV11-2 and TRBJ2-1, with D maybe TRBD2 (6 bases). Trimming left V 5 bases short and J 9 bases short, with 20 bases between. This CDR3 spans 15 amino acids. CDR1 and CDR2 (germline): SGHAT, FQNNGV. CDR3 residues: CASSPPWLAMSEQFF. CDR3 DNA sequence: TGTGCCAGCAGCCCCCCCTGGCTAGCGATGAGTGAGCAGTTCTTC.

The chain carries TRBV6-2 or TRBV6-3 and TRBJ1-1; D unresolved. The ends were cut back, 6 bases at V and 1 base at J, with 9 bases in the middle. The CDR3 runs to 13 residues. CDR1 is MNHEY, CDR2 SVGEGT, per germline. As DNA, the CDR3 is TGTGCCAGCAGCCCGGCCAAGAACACTGAAGCTTTCTTT. It encodes CASSPAKNTEAFF.

V gene TRBV6-6 combines with J gene TRBJ1-1; D unresolved. The CDR3 consists of 15 residues. V gave up 0 bases and J gave up 2 bases, with 10 bases separating them. The germline V gene encodes CDR1 MNHNY and CDR2 SVGAGI (reference sequence). CDR3 loop: CASSYSGQPNTEAFF. For the CDR3, the DNA is TGTGCCAGCAGTTACTCGGGTCAACCAAACACTGAAGCTTTCTTT.